Described below is a single T cell receptor (beta chain) sequence and its context. The antigen remains undetermined. PCR amplification relied on 60 Vbeta primers (plus 13 Jbeta primers). Method: immunoSEQ multiplex PCR; TCRdb's copy keeps in-frame clones and lacks some. The sample holds over 100,000 clones, around three quarters seen once. This sample was included in a study of cytomegalovirus exposure and HLA in healthy donors. Study overall: Clustering assigned 81% of the roughly 400 genotyped donors to the Caucasian-associated ancestry cluster.

Study observations and caveats: For presence/absence analyses, sequencing depth was assumed to be roughly uniform across donors.

Source material: PBMCs. This TCR was recovered from a woman aged 18 to 35 in good health and CMV-seropositive.

The CDR3 DNA is TGTGCCAGCTCCGGGTTCCAAGAGACCCAGTACTTC. Its protein is CASSGFQETQYF. This sequence joins TRBV18 and TRBJ2-5; D call uncertain. Trimming cost V 6 bases and J 1 base, with 6 bases left between them. The CDR3 loop spans 12 amino acids. CDR1 and CDR2 (germline): KGHSH, LQKENI.